Presented here are 2 T cell receptor beta chains from one specimen sequenced in a study of blood T cell repertoires in COVID-19 (dated by TCRdb to 2019 to 2021). Libraries were made using the immunoSEQ multiplex PCR assay. The source is immuneACCESS, and TCRdb retained only in-frame sequences with V and J called. Part of the clones is not carried over; for the studies checked, unresolved V genes explain less than half of this, and the remainder is unexplained. The sample has about 58,000 clones on record, nearly 90% of them singletons. The ten largest clones represent about an eighth of the sample. Sequenced: peripheral blood. Receptors were obtained from a man in his 60s with active COVID-19.

This clone was detected only a few times. V is TRBV7-2 and J is TRBJ2-7, with a tentative D call TRBD2 (5 bases). CDR3 length: 13 amino acids. The V gene lost 7 bases and the J gene lost 5 bases, with 15 bases spanning the gap. Germline V CDR1 and CDR2: SGHTA, FQGNSA. The CDR3 here is CASTDSLMDEQYF. The CDR3 DNA reads TGTGCCAGCACGGACTCTCTTATGGACGAGCAGTACTTC. Using reference TRBV7-2 and TRBJ2-7 for the parts outside the CDR3, the full variable domain is GAGVSQSPSNKVTEKGKDVELRCDPISGHTALYWYRQSLGQGLEFLIYFQGNSAPDKSGLPSDRFSAERTGGSVSTLTIQRTQQEDSAVYLCASTDSLMDEQYFGPGTRLTVT.

This chain connects TRBV28 to TRBJ2-1; D is unresolved. The CDR3 contains 14 residues. Germline V gene sequence: CDR1 MDHEN, CDR2 SYDVKM. V was trimmed by 2 bases and J by 4 bases, leaving 9 bases between them. CDR3 sequence reads: CASSLALRYNEQFF. DNA of the CDR3: TGTGCCAGCAGTTTAGCCCTACGGTACAATGAGCAGTTCTTC.